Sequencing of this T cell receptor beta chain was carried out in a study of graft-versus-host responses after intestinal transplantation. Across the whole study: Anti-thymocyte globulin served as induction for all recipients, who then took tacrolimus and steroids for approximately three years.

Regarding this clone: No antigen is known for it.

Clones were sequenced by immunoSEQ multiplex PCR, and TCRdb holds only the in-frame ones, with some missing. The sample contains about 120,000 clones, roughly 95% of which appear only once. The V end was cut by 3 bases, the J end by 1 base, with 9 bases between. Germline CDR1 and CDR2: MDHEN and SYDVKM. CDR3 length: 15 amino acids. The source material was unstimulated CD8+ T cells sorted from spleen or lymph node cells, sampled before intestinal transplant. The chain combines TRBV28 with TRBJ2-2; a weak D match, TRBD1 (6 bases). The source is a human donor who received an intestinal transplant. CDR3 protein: CASSFTGQNTGELFF. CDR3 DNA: TGTGCCAGCAGTTTTACAGGGCAGAACACCGGGGAGCTGTTTTTT.